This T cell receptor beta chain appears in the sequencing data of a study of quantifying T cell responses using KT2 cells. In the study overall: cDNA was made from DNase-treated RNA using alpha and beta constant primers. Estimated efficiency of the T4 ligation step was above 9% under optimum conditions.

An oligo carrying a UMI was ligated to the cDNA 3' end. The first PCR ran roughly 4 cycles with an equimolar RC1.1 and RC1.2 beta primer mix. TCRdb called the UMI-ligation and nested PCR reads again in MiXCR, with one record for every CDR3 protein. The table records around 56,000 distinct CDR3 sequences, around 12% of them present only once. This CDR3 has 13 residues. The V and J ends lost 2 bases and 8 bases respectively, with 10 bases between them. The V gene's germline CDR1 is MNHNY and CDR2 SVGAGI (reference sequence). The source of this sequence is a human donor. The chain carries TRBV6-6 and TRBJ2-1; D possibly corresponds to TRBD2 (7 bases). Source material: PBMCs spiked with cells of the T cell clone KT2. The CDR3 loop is CASSYGGAYEQFF. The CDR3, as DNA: TGTGCCAGCAGTTACGGGGGGGCCTATGAGCAGTTCTTC.